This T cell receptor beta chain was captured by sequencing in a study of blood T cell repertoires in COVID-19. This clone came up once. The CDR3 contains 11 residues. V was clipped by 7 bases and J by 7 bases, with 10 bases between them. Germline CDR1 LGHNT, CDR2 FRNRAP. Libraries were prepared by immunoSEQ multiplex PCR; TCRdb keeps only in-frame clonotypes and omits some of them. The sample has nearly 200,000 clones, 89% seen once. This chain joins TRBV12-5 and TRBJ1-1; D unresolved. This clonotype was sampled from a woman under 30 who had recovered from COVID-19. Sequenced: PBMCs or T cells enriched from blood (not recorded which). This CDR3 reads CASDGEGEAFF. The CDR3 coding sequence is TGTGCTAGTGACGGGGAGGGTGAAGCTTTCTTT. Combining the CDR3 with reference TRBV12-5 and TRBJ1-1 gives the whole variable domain DARVTQTPRHKVTEMGQEVTMRCQPILGHNTVFWYRQTMMQGLELLAYFRNRAPLDDSGMPKDRFSAEMPDATLATLKIQPSEPRDSAVYFCASDGEGEAFFGQGTRLTVV.